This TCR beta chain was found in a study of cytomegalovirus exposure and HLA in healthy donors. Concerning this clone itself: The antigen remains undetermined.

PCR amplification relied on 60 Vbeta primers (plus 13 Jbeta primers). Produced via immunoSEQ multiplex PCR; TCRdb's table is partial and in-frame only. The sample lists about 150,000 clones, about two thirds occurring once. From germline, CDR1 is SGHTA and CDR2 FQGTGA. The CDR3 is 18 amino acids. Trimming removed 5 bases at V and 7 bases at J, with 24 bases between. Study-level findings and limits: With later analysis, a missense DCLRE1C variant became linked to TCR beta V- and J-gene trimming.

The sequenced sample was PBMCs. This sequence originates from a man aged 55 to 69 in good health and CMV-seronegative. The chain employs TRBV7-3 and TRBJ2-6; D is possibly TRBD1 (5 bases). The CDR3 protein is CASSPSRTDTLGANVLTF. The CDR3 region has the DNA TGTGCCAGCAGCCCCTCCAGGACGGACACTCTGGGCGCCAACGTCCTGACTTTC.